Shown below are 29 T cell receptor beta chains from a single sample sequenced in a study of blood T cells in healthy people across ages (dated by TCRdb to the mid-2010s). The method behind the library was 5' RACE. Sequencing used an Illumina HiSeq 2500. A second PCR of about 6 to 11 cycles was performed with a sample-barcoded 5' primer and a J-beta primer mix. TCRdb reran the public reads through fastp at Q25 and MiXCR, keeping productive beta chains. Rows are unified per CDR3 protein, each entry keeping the most common DNA and genes. This sample lists 1.5 million to 2 million distinct CDR3 sequences; roughly 52% were detected once. The top ten hold approximately 2.1% of the sample. Specimen: blood. The receptors here all came from a middle-aged woman in good health.

V usage is TRBV11-2 and J usage is TRBJ2-6; 9 bases agree with TRBD2. Germline CDR1 is SGHAT and CDR2 is FQNNGV. With 0 bases clipped from V and 0 bases from J, the junction kept 9 bases outside the gene matches. The CDR3 extends over 20 amino acids. The DNA for the CDR3 is TGTGCCAGCAGCTTAGACCGGAGACTAGCGGACTTCTCTGGGGCCAACGTCCTGACTTTC. It codes for CASSLDRRLADFSGANVLTF.

J is TRBJ2-1 and V is TRBV6-6, with 15 bases fitting TRBD2. With V trimmed by 4 bases and J by 8 bases, 3 bases remained unmatched. This CDR3 spans 15 amino acids. Germline values: CDR1 MNHNY, CDR2 SVGAGI (reference sequence). CDR3 bases: TGTGCCAGCAGTTGGACTAGCGGGGGGGCTCATGAGCAGTTCTTC. It is translated as CASSWTSGGAHEQFF.

V gene TRBV7-2 combines with J gene TRBJ2-1; 8 bases agree with TRBD2. V lost 6 bases and J lost 0; bases outside the gene matches: 22. Germline V lookup: CDR1 SGHTA, CDR2 FQGNSA. The CDR3 runs 21 residues. In DNA form, the CDR3 reads TGTGCCAGCAGTTTAACGGGGGGGCTAGTGGGGGTTACAAGCTCCTACAATGAGCAGTTCTTC. It is translated as CASSLTGGLVGVTSSYNEQFF. The full variable domain, with the rest looked up from reference TRBV7-2 and TRBJ2-1, is GAGVSQSPSNKVTEKGKDVELRCDPISGHTALYWYRQSLGQGLEFLIYFQGNSAPDKSGLPSDRFSAERTGGSVSTLTIQRTQQEDSAVYLCASSLTGGLVGVTSSYNEQFFGPGTRLTVL.

The rearrangement links TRBV3-1 to TRBJ2-3; unclear D gene. With 4 bases removed from V and 5 bases from J, the gap between germline ends came to 19 bases. Germline CDR1 is LGHDT and CDR2 is YNNKEL (reference sequence). The CDR3 totals 16 residues. The CDR3 DNA sequence: TGTGCCAGCAGCCTTTACACCCTACTCAAAGGAGATACGCAGTATTTT. Its translation: CASSLYTLLKGDTQYF.

This clonotype was picked up one time. This sequence joins TRBV27 and TRBJ2-7; 15 bases fit TRBD2. The last part of the DNA fits TRBJ2-5 better; the J call may be wrong. CDR1 is MNHEY, CDR2 SMNVEV, per germline (reference sequence). This CDR3 is 22 amino acids long. CDR3 sequence (DNA): TGTGCCAGCAGTTTATTTTCTCTCGCCGTCCCGGGACTAGCGGGGGGCCAAGAGACCCAGTACTTC. It codes for CASSLFSLAVPGLAGGQETQYF.

This clonotype was observed a few times. This chain uses TRBV6-6 with TRBJ2-7; D not resolved. V was pared by 0 bases and J by 0 bases, with 9 bases between. The germline CDR1 and CDR2 sequences are MNHNY and SVGAGI (reference sequence). There are 15 residues in the CDR3. The DNA for the CDR3 is TGTGCCAGCAGTTACTCCCAAAGATCCTCCTACGAGCAGTACTTC. Translated: CASSYSQRSSYEQYF.

This clonotype was seen ten or more times. The CDR3: CSVGLAPQETQYF. The CDR3, as DNA: TGCAGCGTTGGGCTAGCCCCACAAGAGACCCAGTACTTC. The V and J genes are TRBV29-1 and TRBJ2-5; possibly TRBD2 for D (5 bases). V lost 4 bases, J lost 2 bases, and 11 bases lay in between. Looked up from germline, CDR1 is SQVTM and CDR2 is ANQGSEA. The CDR3 totals 13 residues.

This clonotype was picked up a small number of times. This chain links TRBV7-8 with TRBJ2-7, with D unclear. This CDR3 has 15 residues. The ends were cut back, 1 base at V and 2 bases at J, with 12 bases in the middle. CDR1 SGHVS and CDR2 FQNEAQ come from the germline V gene. CDR3 sequence (DNA): TGTGCCAGCAGCTTAGTTCGGTTTCCCACCTACGAGCAGTACTTC. It specifies CASSLVRFPTYEQYF.

The chain joins TRBV6-1 to TRBJ1-2, with D maybe TRBD1 (6 bases). Trimming took off 10 bases at V and 2 bases at J, with 11 bases between the two ends. The CDR3 loop spans 12 amino acids. Germline CDR1 is MNHNS and CDR2 is SASEGT. The CDR3 nucleotides read TGTGCCACAACGGACAGAAACTATGGCTACACCTTC. Residues: CATTDRNYGYTF.

This clonotype has a count of ten or more. The rearrangement links TRBV7-2 to TRBJ2-7; D is ambiguous. The V end was cut by 1 base, the J end by 0 bases, with 7 bases between. CDR3 size: 14 residues. In germline, CDR1 is SGHTA, CDR2 FQGNSA. The CDR3 nucleotides are TGTGCCAGCAGCTTAGGCTGGGGCTCCTACGAGCAGTACTTC. Its translation is CASSLGWGSYEQYF.

DNA of the CDR3: TGTGCCAGCAGTTACGACAGGCGATATGGCTACACCTTC. This translates into CASSYDRRYGYTF. The gene calls are TRBV6-5 and TRBJ1-2; perhaps TRBD1 as D (6 bases). The length of the CDR3 is 13 residues. Trimming took 2 bases from V and 5 from J, leaving 9 bases between them. Looked up from germline, CDR1 is MNHEY and CDR2 is SVGAGI.

The chain couples TRBV2 to TRBJ2-7; D gene uncertain. Trimming stripped 1 base from V and 5 bases from J, with 3 bases between. CDR1 and CDR2 from the germline V gene are SNHLY and FYNNEI. The CDR3 runs 11 residues. CDR3 sequence (DNA): TGTGCCAGCAGTGAAGTTAACGAGCAGTACTTC. It is translated as CASSEVNEQYF.

Only a few counts were recorded for this clonotype. J is TRBJ1-2 and V is TRBV4-2; TRBD1 is a possible D gene (6 bases). CDR3 length equals 14 residues. V was trimmed by 3 bases and J by 0 bases, leaving 8 bases between them. CDR1 and CDR2 (germline): LGHNA, YNFKEQ. The CDR3 bases are TGTGCCAGCAGCCAGGACAGCCCTAACTATGGCTACACCTTC. The encoded protein is CASSQDSPNYGYTF.

This clonotype was counted a few times. The CDR3 sequence is CATSREPTGTSIGSTDTQYF. DNA of the CDR3: TGTGCCACCAGCAGAGAACCTACCGGGACTAGCATTGGTAGCACAGATACGCAGTATTTT. This rearrangement joins TRBV15 to TRBJ2-3, with 9 bases fitting TRBD2. Germline assignment: CDR1 LNHNV and CDR2 YYDKDF (reference sequence). The CDR3 loop spans 20 amino acids. V shed 0 bases and J 0 bases; nucleotides not matched to a gene: 13.

The chain couples TRBV11-2 to TRBJ2-3; D is perhaps TRBD1 or TRBD2 (5 bases each). Germline lookup yields CDR1 SGHAT and CDR2 FQNNGV. V lost 1 base and J lost 5, with 19 bases in between. This CDR3 spans 17 amino acids. The CDR3 region has the DNA TGTGCCAGCAGCTTAGGAGGGGATGCCGGTCGTGGAGATACGCAGTATTTT. It yields the protein CASSLGGDAGRGDTQYF.

CDR3 in DNA: TGTGCCAGCGGGGGACAGCTCGTAACTAATGAAAAACTGTTTTTT. It codes for CASGGQLVTNEKLFF. V usage is TRBV28 and J usage is TRBJ1-4, with 7 bases aligning to TRBD1. The CDR3 is 15 amino acids. Trimming removed 8 bases from V and 1 base from J; junction bases left unmatched: 7. Germline-derived CDR1 and CDR2 are MDHEN and SYDVKM.

This rearrangement joins TRBV6-2 or TRBV6-3 to TRBJ2-1, with TRBD2 matching 7 bases. The germline gives CDR1 MNHEY, CDR2 SVGEGT. This CDR3 spans 18 amino acids. Losses at the gene ends were 6 bases for V and 4 bases for J; bases not matched to a gene: 18. In nucleotides, the CDR3 is TGTGCCAGCAGCACTTTCAAGGCGGGGGTCGCTTTTTACAATGAGCAGTTCTTC. Protein sequence: CASSTFKAGVAFYNEQFF.

The table lists this clonotype with a few counts. The rearrangement uses TRBV2 and TRBJ2-3, with 8 bases identical to TRBD2. Germline V lookup: CDR1 SNHLY, CDR2 FYNNEI. The V gene end was trimmed by 3 bases and the J gene end by 8 bases; junction bases not matched to a gene: 10. This CDR3 contains 15 residues. CDR3 protein: CASSEGISGVRTQYF. The CDR3 DNA reads TGTGCCAGCAGTGAGGGAATTAGCGGGGTTCGTACGCAGTATTTT.

This clonotype was recorded once. Germline and junction disagree at one end, which may indicate a read error. The rearrangement joins TRBV5-1 to TRBJ1-5; TRBD1 is a possible D gene (6 bases). CDR1 is SGHRS, CDR2 YFSETQ, per germline. This CDR3 has 15 residues. CDR3 nucleotide sequence: TGCGCCAACAGCCTAAATACAGGGAACAATCAGCCCCAGCATTTT. Translation gives CANSLNTGNNQPQHF. The complete variable domain, with remaining parts taken from reference TRBV5-1 and TRBJ1-5, reads KAGVTQTPRYLIKTRGQQVTLSCSPISGHRSVSWYQQTPGQGLQFLFEYFSETQRNKGNFPGRFSGRQFSNSRSEMNVSTLELGDSALYLCANSLNTGNNQPQHFGDGTRLSIL.

The chain has TRBV7-9 and TRBJ2-7; 13 bases match TRBD2. From germline, CDR1 is SEHNR and CDR2 FQNEAQ (reference sequence). The junction had 6 bases not matched to a gene; V was cut back by 4 bases and J by 6 bases. The CDR3 totals 15 residues. CDR3 sequence: CASSSALAGGLEQYF. DNA for the CDR3: TGTGCCAGCAGCTCCGCACTAGCGGGAGGGCTCGAGCAGTACTTC.

The rearrangement uses TRBV27 and TRBJ2-3; D possibly corresponds to TRBD2 (6 bases). The CDR3 is 20 amino acids. Germline CDR1 is MNHEY and CDR2 is SMNVEV (reference sequence). The ends were cut back, 5 bases at V and 2 bases at J, with 29 bases in the middle. CDR3 nucleotide sequence: TGTGCCAGCAGTCCGTACGAGGGGAGGACTGATGAGCAGTACACAGATACGCAGTATTTT. Protein product: CASSPYEGRTDEQYTDTQYF.

The DNA of the CDR3 is TGTGCCAGCAGTTACACCCGGGAGGACCTGTTTTTT. Translated: CASSYTREDLFF. The rearrangement uses TRBV2 and TRBJ1-4; no definite D call. Germline loops: CDR1 SNHLY, CDR2 FYNNEI. Deletions cut 5 bases from V and 14 bases from J, with 15 bases between. CDR3 size: 12 residues.

In nucleotides, the CDR3 is TGTGCCAGCAGCTCCAAAGCGACAGGGGTGGAGACCCAGTACTTC. Translation: CASSSKATGVETQYF. The chain uses TRBV11-2 and TRBJ2-4; 8 bases agree with TRBD1. The J call may be mistaken, given a closer DNA end match to TRBJ2-5. The CDR3 is 15 residues long. Germline-derived CDR1 and CDR2 are SGHAT and FQNNGV.

The chain combines TRBV24-1 with TRBJ2-1; D is ambiguous. The CDR3 extends over 13 amino acids. Per germline, CDR1 KGHDR and CDR2 SFDVKD. V dropped 3 bases and J dropped 10 bases, with 12 bases sitting between them. CDR3 sequence: CATSDRRFNEQFF. CDR3 nucleotides: TGTGCCACCAGTGATCGTAGATTCAACGAGCAGTTCTTC.

The V and J genes are TRBV12-3 or TRBV12-4 and TRBJ2-4; the D is unclear. Judging by the DNA end, TRBJ2-7 fits better; the J call may be wrong. The CDR3 spans 12 residues. This chain's CDR3 is CASTIRSGEQYF. The CDR3 DNA reads TGTGCCAGCACCATTAGGAGTGGCGAGCAGTACTTC.

This rearrangement joins TRBV28 to TRBJ2-3; 15 bases are a match to TRBD2. Trimming at V came to 5 bases and at J to 1 base, leaving 7 bases not matched to a gene. This CDR3 contains 18 residues. Germline V gene sequence: CDR1 MDHEN, CDR2 SYDVKM. The CDR3 spells CASSPSGLAGGGTDTQYF. CDR3 nucleotide sequence: TGTGCCAGCAGTCCGAGCGGACTAGCGGGGGGGGGCACAGATACGCAGTATTTT.

V usage is TRBV28 and J usage is TRBJ1-2; TRBD1 might be the D (6 bases). The CDR3 sequence is 18 residues long. Germline CDR1 and CDR2: MDHEN and SYDVKM. V dropped 2 bases and J dropped 6 bases, with 25 bases sitting between them. The CDR3 DNA is TGTGCCAGCAGTTTACATGGAGGGGGGGCGTCCCCTAAAAATGGCTACACCTTC. This translates into CASSLHGGGASPKNGYTF.

This clonotype has just a few counts. The genes are TRBV7-2 and TRBJ2-5, with 8 nucleotides matching TRBD2. V gave up 6 bases and J gave up 5 bases; unmatched junction bases: 8. The CDR3 consists of 14 residues. CDR1 and CDR2 from the germline V gene are SGHTA and FQGNSA. CDR3 sequence (DNA): TGTGCCAGCAGTCCGGGGGGGGGCGTTGAGACCCAGTACTTC. This encodes CASSPGGGVETQYF. The variable domain in full, completed from reference TRBV7-2 and TRBJ2-5, reads GAGVSQSPSNKVTEKGKDVELRCDPISGHTALYWYRQSLGQGLEFLIYFQGNSAPDKSGLPSDRFSAERTGGSVSTLTIQRTQQEDSAVYLCASSPGGGVETQYFGPGTRLLVL.

V usage is TRBV4-2 and J usage is TRBJ1-5, with D unclear. V was pared by 0 bases and J by 5 bases, with 5 bases between. The CDR3 contains 13 residues. CDR1 is LGHNA, CDR2 YNFKEQ, per germline. The CDR3 DNA sequence: TGTGCCAGCAGCCAAGAGGATTATCAGCCCCAGCATTTT. Its protein is CASSQEDYQPQHF.